Only one count was recorded for the clone carrying this T cell receptor beta chain. Its specificity is not known. As for treatment: roughly 19 received Ad26.COV2.S at low or high dose, single or two shots; 5 received placebo; per-sample allocation not given. Sample collection was performed on day 63 after the first vaccine or placebo injection. In Boston, an adult donor aged 18-55 years took part. The table came from immunoSEQ multiplex PCR; TCRdb's copy has only in-frame clones and leaves some out. This table has some 300,000 clones, around 84% appearing once. Trimming cost V 4 bases and J 1 base; bases outside gene matches: 12. Germline assignment: CDR1 LNHNV and CDR2 YYDKDF (reference sequence). This CDR3 is 18 amino acids long. This entry belongs to a study of Ad26.COV2.S vaccination and SARS-CoV-2 variants. Study background: The trial was COV1001 and the donor's arm was Ad26.COV2.S. Into the muscle, Ad26.COV2.S was dosed once or twice, 56 days apart.

General study findings and limits: Possibly, TCR breadth and depth analyses underestimated total T cell responses.

The chain couples TRBV15 to TRBJ2-1, with 8 nucleotides matching TRBD2. This receptor was obtained from a person between 18 and 65 years old who received the Ad26.COV2.S COVID-19 vaccine or a placebo. The sample in question was peripheral blood, obtained in a trial of Ad26.COV2.S vaccine versus placebo. CDR3 region: CATSMKRTRGGSYNEQFF. CDR3 in DNA: TGTGCCACCAGCATGAAAAGGACCCGGGGGGGTTCCTACAATGAGCAGTTCTTC.